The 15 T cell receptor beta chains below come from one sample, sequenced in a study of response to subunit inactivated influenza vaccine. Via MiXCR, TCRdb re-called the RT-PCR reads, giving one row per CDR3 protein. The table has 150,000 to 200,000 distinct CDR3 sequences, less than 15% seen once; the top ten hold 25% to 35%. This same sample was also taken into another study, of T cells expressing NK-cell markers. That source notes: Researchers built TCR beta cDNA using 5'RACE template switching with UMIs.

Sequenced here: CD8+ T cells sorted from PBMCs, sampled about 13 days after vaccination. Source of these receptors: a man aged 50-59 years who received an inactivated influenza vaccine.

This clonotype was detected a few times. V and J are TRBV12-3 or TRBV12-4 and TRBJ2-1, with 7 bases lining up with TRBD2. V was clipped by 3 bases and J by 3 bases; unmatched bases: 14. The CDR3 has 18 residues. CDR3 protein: CASSFSGGPEIFYNEQFF. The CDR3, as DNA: TGTGCCAGCAGTTTCTCGGGGGGACCCGAAATTTTCTACAATGAGCAGTTCTTC.

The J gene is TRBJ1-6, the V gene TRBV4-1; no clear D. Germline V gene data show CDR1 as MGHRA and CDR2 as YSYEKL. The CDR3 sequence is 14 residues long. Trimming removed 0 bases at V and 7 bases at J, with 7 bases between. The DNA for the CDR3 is TGCGCCAGCAGCCAAGAGGGTGGGAATTCACCCCTCCACTTT. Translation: CASSQEGGNSPLHF.

The CDR3 region has the DNA TGCGCCAGCAGCTTATTTGTACCCGACACCGGGGAGCTGTTTTTT. Translation gives CASSLFVPDTGELFF. The genes are TRBV5-1 and TRBJ2-2, with D unresolved. CDR1 SGHRS and CDR2 YFSETQ come from the germline V gene. This CDR3 is built from 15 residues. The V gene lost 2 bases and the J gene lost 3 bases, with 11 bases spanning the gap.

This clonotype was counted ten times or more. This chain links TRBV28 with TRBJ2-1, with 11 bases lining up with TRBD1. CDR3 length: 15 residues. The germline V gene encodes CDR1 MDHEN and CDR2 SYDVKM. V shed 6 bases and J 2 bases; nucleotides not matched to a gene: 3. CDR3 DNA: TGTGCCAGCAGCCAGGGACAGGGGGCCTACAATGAGCAGTTCTTC. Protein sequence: CASSQGQGAYNEQFF. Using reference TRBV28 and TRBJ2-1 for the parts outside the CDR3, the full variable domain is DVKVTQSSRYLVKRTGEKVFLECVQDMDHENMFWYRQDPGLGLRLIYFSYDVKMKEKGDIPEGYSVSREKKERFSLILESASTNQTSMYLCASSQGQGAYNEQFFGPGTRLTVL.

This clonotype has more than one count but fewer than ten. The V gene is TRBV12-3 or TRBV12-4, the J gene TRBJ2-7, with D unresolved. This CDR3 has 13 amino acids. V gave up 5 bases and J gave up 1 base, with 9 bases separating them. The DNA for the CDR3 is TGTGCCAGCAGTCCTACTGATTCCTACGAGCAGTACTTC. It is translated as CASSPTDSYEQYF.

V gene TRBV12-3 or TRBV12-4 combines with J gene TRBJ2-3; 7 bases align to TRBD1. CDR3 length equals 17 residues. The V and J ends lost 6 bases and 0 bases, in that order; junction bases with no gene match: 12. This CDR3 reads CASSSRDRDPSTDTQYF. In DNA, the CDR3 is TGTGCCAGCAGCTCCCGGGACAGAGACCCTAGCACAGATACGCAGTATTTT.

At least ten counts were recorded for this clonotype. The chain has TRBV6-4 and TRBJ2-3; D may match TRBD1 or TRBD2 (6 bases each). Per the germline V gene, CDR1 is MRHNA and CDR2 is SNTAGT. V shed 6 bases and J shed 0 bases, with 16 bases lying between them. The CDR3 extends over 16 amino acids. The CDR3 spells CASSPEGEWSTDTQYF. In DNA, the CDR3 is TGTGCCAGCAGCCCGGAGGGGGAGTGGAGCACAGATACGCAGTATTTT.

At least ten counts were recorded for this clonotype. Here the CDR3 reads CSARGHPGAGLYEQYF. CDR3 nucleotides: TGCAGTGCTAGAGGCCACCCCGGAGCGGGACTCTACGAGCAGTACTTC. This rearrangement joins TRBV20-1 to TRBJ2-7, with 7 bases that match TRBD2. The J segment lost 3 bases and the V segment lost 1 base, leaving 12 bases of the junction unmatched. Germline CDR1 reads DFQATT; CDR2 reads SNEGSKA (reference sequence). CDR3 length: 16 residues.

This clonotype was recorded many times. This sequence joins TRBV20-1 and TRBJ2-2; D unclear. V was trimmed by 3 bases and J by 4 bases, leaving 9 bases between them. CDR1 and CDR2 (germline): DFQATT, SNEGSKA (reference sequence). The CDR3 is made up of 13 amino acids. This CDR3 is CSASLDFTGELFF. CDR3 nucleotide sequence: TGCAGTGCTAGCCTAGATTTCACCGGGGAGCTGTTTTTT.

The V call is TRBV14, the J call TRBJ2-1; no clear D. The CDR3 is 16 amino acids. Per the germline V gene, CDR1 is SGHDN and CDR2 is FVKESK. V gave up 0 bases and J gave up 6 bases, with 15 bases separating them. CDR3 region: CASSQDRLPAANEQFF. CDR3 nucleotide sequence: TGTGCCAGCAGCCAAGATCGACTCCCCGCTGCCAATGAGCAGTTCTTC. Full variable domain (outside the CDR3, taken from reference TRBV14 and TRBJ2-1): EAGVTQFPSHSVIEKGQTVTLRCDPISGHDNLYWYRRVMGKEIKFLLHFVKESKQDESGMPNNRFLAERTGGTYSTLKVQPAELEDSGVYFCASSQDRLPAANEQFFGPGTRLTVL.

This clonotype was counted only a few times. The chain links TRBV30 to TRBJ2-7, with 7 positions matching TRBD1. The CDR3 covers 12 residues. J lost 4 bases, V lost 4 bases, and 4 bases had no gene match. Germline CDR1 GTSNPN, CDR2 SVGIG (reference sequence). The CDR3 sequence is CAWNGRGYEQYF. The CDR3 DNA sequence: TGTGCCTGGAATGGCAGGGGGTACGAGCAGTACTTC.

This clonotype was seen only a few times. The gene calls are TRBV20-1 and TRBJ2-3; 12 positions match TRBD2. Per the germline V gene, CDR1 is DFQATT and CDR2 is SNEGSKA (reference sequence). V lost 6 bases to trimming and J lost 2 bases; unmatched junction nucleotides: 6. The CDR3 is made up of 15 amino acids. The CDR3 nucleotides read TGCAGTGCGACCGGACTAGCGGGATTCACAGATACGCAGTATTTT. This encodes CSATGLAGFTDTQYF.

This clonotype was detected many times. The CDR3 spells CSARDSTGGASYNEQFF. CDR3 nucleotide sequence: TGCAGTGCTAGAGATTCGACGGGGGGCGCATCCTACAATGAGCAGTTCTTC. This sequence joins TRBV20-1 and TRBJ2-1, with D perhaps matching TRBD2 (7 bases). The CDR3 loop spans 17 amino acids. Trimming took off 0 bases at V and 1 base at J, with 16 bases between the two ends. Germline V CDR1 and CDR2: DFQATT, SNEGSKA (reference sequence).

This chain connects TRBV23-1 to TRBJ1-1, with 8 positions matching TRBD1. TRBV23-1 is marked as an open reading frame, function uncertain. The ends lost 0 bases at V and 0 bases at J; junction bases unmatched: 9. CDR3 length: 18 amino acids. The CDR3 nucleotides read TGCGCCAGCAGTCAATCAACCTTCCTGGGACAGGTGAACACTGAAGCTTTCTTT. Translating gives CASSQSTFLGQVNTEAFF.

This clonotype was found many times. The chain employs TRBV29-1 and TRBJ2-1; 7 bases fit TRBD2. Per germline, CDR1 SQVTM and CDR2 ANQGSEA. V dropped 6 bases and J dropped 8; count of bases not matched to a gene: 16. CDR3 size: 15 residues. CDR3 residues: CSVRLPGGWLDEQFF. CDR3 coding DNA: TGCAGCGTACGACTCCCGGGGGGATGGTTAGATGAGCAGTTCTTC.